These T cell receptor beta chains were read from a single sample in a study of blood T cell repertoires in COVID-19. Clones were sequenced by immunoSEQ multiplex PCR, and TCRdb holds only the in-frame ones, with some missing. The table has 70,000 or so clones, roughly 80% seen once. The specimen sequenced was peripheral blood. Receptor source: a man aged 55 to 69 with acute or convalescent COVID-19. CDR3s include the opening cysteine and the closing phenylalanine or tryptophan. D genes are given only for firm matches. Clone size is stated in some rows and not others, as once, few, many or a class when expanded.

d_call: .
clone_size: .
j_call: TRBJ1-1
cdr3_length: 12
v_call: TRBV9
cdr3_nt: TGTGCCAGCAGAAGACAACACACTGAAGCTTTCTTT
cdr3_aa: CASRRQHTEAFF

d_call: .
clone_size: .
j_call: TRBJ1-1
cdr3_length: 13
v_call: TRBV12-3/TRBV12-4
cdr3_nt: TGTGCCAGCAGTTTCAGGGATTACACTGAAGCTTTCTTT
cdr3_aa: CASSFRDYTEAFF

d_call: TRBD1
clone_size: once
j_call: TRBJ1-1
cdr3_length: 16
v_call: TRBV6-5
cdr3_nt: TGTGCCAGCAGTTACTTGGGACAGGGGGTGATCACTGAAGCTTTCTTT
cdr3_aa: CASSYLGQGVITEAFF

d_call: TRBD1
clone_size: .
j_call: TRBJ2-1
cdr3_length: 15
v_call: TRBV9
cdr3_nt: TGTGCCAGCAGCGTAGAGGGGGCTACTTACAATGAGCAGTTCTTC
cdr3_aa: CASSVEGATYNEQFF

d_call: .
clone_size: .
j_call: TRBJ1-1
cdr3_length: 16
v_call: TRBV6-5
cdr3_nt: TGTGCCAGCAGTTACGGGGGGGCGGGGAGGAACACTGAAGCTTTCTTT
cdr3_aa: CASSYGGAGRNTEAFF

d_call: .
clone_size: .
j_call: TRBJ2-7
cdr3_length: 13
v_call: TRBV24-1
cdr3_nt: TGTGCCACCAGTAACGGGTTTATGCACGAGCAGTACTTC
cdr3_aa: CATSNGFMHEQYF

d_call: TRBD2
clone_size: .
j_call: TRBJ2-3
cdr3_length: 14
v_call: TRBV18
cdr3_nt: TGTGCCAGCTCACCGACTAGCGGCCGAGATACGCAGTATTTT
cdr3_aa: CASSPTSGRDTQYF

d_call: TRBD1
clone_size: .
j_call: TRBJ1-5
cdr3_length: 17
v_call: TRBV7-2
cdr3_nt: TGTGCCAGCAGCACCCGACAGGGGGGATCGGGCAAGCAGCCCCAGCATTTT
cdr3_aa: CASSTRQGGSGKQPQHF

d_call: .
clone_size: .
j_call: TRBJ2-2
cdr3_length: 15
v_call: TRBV5-1
cdr3_nt: TGCGCCAGCAGCCTCAGGTTCTCGAGCACCGGGGAGCTGTTTTTT
cdr3_aa: CASSLRFSSTGELFF

d_call: .
clone_size: .
j_call: TRBJ1-3
cdr3_length: 15
v_call: TRBV2
cdr3_nt: TGTGCCAGCAGTGACAGGGCACCCCCCGGAAACACCATATATTTT
cdr3_aa: CASSDRAPPGNTIYF

d_call: .
clone_size: .
j_call: TRBJ1-5
cdr3_length: 15
v_call: TRBV5-4
cdr3_nt: TGTGCCAGCAGCCCCTCGCCGGGATCTAATCAGCCCCAGCATTTT
cdr3_aa: CASSPSPGSNQPQHF

d_call: .
clone_size: .
j_call: TRBJ1-6
cdr3_length: 14
v_call: TRBV4-3
cdr3_nt: TGCGCCAGCAGCCTGGAGGGGACTGATTCACCCCTCCACTTT
cdr3_aa: CASSLEGTDSPLHF

d_call: TRBD1
clone_size: .
j_call: TRBJ1-4
cdr3_length: 14
v_call: TRBV6-5
cdr3_nt: TGTGCCAGCAGGACAGGGGGCGTGCGGGAAAAACTGTTTTTT
cdr3_aa: CASRTGGVREKLFF

d_call: TRBD1
clone_size: once
j_call: TRBJ2-7
cdr3_length: 14
v_call: TRBV7-7
cdr3_nt: TGTGCTAGCAGCTTAGGGGGACAGGGTGCCGAGCAGTACTTC
cdr3_aa: CASSLGGQGAEQYF

d_call: .
clone_size: .
j_call: TRBJ2-7
cdr3_length: 15
v_call: TRBV7-2
cdr3_nt: TGTGCCAGCAGCCTACCATCGGGGATATCCTACGAGCAGTACTTC
cdr3_aa: CASSLPSGISYEQYF

d_call: .
clone_size: .
j_call: TRBJ2-5
cdr3_length: 14
v_call: TRBV5-1
cdr3_nt: TGCGCCAGCAGCTTGGGAGCGGCCCAAGAGACCCAGTACTTC
cdr3_aa: CASSLGAAQETQYF

d_call: .
clone_size: .
j_call: TRBJ1-2
cdr3_length: 12
v_call: TRBV6-1
cdr3_nt: TGTGCCAGCAGACTAGACGTTTATGGCTACACCTTC
cdr3_aa: CASRLDVYGYTF